This record looks at one T cell receptor beta chain sequence and its context. These data are taken from a study of low-dose radiotherapy and immunotherapy resistance in tumors. Across the study: Cohort 2's total reached 13 Gy over 26 weeks, at 1 Gy per fraction every two weeks. From cycle 1 day 1, patients took oral aspirin 300 mg every day for four cycles.

Primers used for first-strand cDNA, a TRAV- and TRBV-specific set, covered both alpha and beta chains. Over roughly 19 PCR cycles, TCRs were amplified from a constant-region primer and V-primer adapter. TCRdb re-derived calls from the reads in MiXCR, one entry per CDR3 protein. This table holds about 12,000 distinct CDR3 sequences, under 85% found once. The germline CDR1 and CDR2 sequences are SGDLS and YYNGEE. The ends were cut back, 3 bases at V and 0 bases at J, with 6 bases in the middle. The CDR3 covers 13 residues. The chain has TRBV9 and TRBJ1-1; D remains unclear. This receptor was identified in a human donor with advanced metastatic prostate, ovarian, gallbladder or colorectal cancer (not recorded which). This table probably holds off-target reads from a library built for another chain. The CDR3 bases are TGTGCCAGCAGCGCGGCTATGAACACTGAAGCTTTCTTT. It is translated as CASSAAMNTEAFF.